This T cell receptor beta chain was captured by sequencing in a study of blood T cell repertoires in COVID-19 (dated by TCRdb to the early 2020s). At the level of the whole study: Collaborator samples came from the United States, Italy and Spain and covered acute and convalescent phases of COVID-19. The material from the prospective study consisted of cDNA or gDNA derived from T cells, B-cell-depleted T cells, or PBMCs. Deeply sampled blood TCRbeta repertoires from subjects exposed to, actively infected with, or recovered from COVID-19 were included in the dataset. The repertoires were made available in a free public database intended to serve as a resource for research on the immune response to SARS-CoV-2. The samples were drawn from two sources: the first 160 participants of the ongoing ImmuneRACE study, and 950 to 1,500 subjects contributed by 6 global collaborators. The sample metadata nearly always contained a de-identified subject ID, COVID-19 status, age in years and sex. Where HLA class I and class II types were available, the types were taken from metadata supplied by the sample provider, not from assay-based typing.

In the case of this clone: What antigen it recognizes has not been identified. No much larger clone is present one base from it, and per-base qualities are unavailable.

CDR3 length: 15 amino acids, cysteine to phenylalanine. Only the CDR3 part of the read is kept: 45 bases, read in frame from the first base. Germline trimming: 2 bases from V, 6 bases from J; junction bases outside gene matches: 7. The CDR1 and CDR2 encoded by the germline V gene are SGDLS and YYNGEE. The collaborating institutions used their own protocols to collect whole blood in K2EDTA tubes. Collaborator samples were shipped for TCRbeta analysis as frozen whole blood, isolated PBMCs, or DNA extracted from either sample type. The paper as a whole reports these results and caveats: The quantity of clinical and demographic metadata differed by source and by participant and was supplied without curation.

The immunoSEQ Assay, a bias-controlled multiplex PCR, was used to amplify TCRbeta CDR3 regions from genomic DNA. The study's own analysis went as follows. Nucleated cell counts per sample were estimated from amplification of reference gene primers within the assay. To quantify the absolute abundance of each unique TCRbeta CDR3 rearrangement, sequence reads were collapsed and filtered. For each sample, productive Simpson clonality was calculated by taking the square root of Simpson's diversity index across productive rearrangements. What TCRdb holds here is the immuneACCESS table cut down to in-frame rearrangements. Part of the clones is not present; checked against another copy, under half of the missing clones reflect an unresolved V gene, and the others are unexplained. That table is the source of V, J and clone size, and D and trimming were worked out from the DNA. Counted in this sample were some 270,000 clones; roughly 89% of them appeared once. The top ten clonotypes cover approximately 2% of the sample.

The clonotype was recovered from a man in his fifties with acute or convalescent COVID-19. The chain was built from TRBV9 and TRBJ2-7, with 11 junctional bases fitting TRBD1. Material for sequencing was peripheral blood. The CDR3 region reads CASSVGGQGASEQYF. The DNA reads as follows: TGTGCCAGCAGCGTGGGCGGACAGGGGGCTAGCGAGCAGTACTTC.